The present T cell receptor (beta chain) was sequenced within a study of cytomegalovirus exposure and HLA in healthy donors. It was with 60 Vbeta and 13 Jbeta primers that the PCR ran. TCRdb's copy holds only in-frame clones and misses some; the assay was immunoSEQ multiplex PCR. The table has approximately 170,000 clones, approximately 86% seen once. This clone showed up just once. The CDR3 covers 15 residues. V shed 2 bases and J 5 bases; nucleotides not matched to a gene: 8. CDR1 and CDR2 from the germline V gene are SGHNT and YYREEE (reference sequence). This chain links TRBV5-4 with TRBJ2-5; TRBD1 aligns across 8 bases. The clonotype was recovered from a male donor in good health and CMV-seronegative. Material for sequencing was PBMCs. The CDR3 region has the DNA TGTGCCAGCAGCTTACCCGGGACAGGAGTGGAGACCCAGTACTTC. Amino acid sequence: CASSLPGTGVETQYF.